Included here is one T cell receptor (beta chain) sequence, with context. Its specificity is unknown. The data derive from a study of graft-versus-host responses after intestinal transplantation. The CDR3 consists of 12 residues. The V end was cut by 1 base, the J end by 11 bases, with 9 bases between. Germline loops: CDR1 MGHRA, CDR2 YSYEKL. Assay used: immunoSEQ multiplex PCR; TCRdb lists only in-frame clones, some missing. The repertoire includes some 40,000 clones, 93% of them detected once, and roughly a fifth sits in the top ten. The source is a human donor who was the organ donor for an intestinal transplant. The specimen was unstimulated CD8+ T cells sorted from spleen or lymph node cells, collected before transplant. The rearrangement joins TRBV4-1 to TRBJ1-5; no clear D. The chain's CDR3 is CASSQGSGAQHF. The DNA for the CDR3 is TGCGCCAGCAGCCAAGGGTCGGGAGCCCAGCATTTT.